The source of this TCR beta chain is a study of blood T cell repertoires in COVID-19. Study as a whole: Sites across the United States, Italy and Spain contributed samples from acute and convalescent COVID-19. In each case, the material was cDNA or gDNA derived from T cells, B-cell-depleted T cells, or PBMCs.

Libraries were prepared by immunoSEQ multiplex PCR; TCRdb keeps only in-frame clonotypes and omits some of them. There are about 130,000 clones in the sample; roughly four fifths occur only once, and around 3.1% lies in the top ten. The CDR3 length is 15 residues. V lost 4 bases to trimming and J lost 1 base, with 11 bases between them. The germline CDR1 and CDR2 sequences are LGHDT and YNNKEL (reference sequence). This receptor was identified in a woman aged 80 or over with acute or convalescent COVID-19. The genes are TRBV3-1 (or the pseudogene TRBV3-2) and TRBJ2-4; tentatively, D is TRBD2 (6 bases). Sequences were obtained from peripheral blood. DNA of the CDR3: TGTGCCAGCAGCCTCCTGGAGGGGGCCAAAAACATTCAGTACTTC. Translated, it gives CASSLLEGAKNIQYF.